The entry below gives a single T cell receptor (beta chain) sequence along with its context. The antigen is undetermined. These data come from a study of response to subunit inactivated influenza vaccine. Study-wide results and limits: Seasonal influenza vaccination, on each occasion, was suggested by the authors to recruit few new T cells.

TCRdb itself ran the RT-PCR reads through MiXCR, one entry per CDR3 protein. This repertoire shows about 190,000 distinct CDR3 sequences, 13% to 15% found once; its top ten account for approximately 25%. Germline V gene sequence: CDR1 SEHNR, CDR2 FQNEAQ (reference sequence). The V gene end was trimmed by 5 bases and the J gene end by 8 bases; junction bases not matched to a gene: 12. The CDR3 has 16 amino acids. The rearrangement joins TRBV7-9 to TRBJ2-2; 9 positions agree with TRBD1. This TCR derives from a man in his forties or fifties who received an inactivated influenza vaccine. Sequenced here: CD8+ T cells sorted from PBMCs, sampled roughly 5 days after vaccination. CDR3 in DNA: TGTGCCAGCAGCAGACCGGGACAGGGAAAGAGGGGGGAGCTGTTTTTT. Its protein product is CASSRPGQGKRGELFF.